These 27 T cell receptor beta chains originate from one sample sequenced in a study of shared clonotypes between healthy human individuals. Sequencing was performed with immunoSEQ multiplex PCR; in TCRdb, only in-frame clones are kept and a portion is missing. Here the sample spans 2,100,000 or so clones, approximately 94% being singletons. Source material: naive CD4+ T cells sorted from blood. The subset denotes: CD45RA+ positively selected. The receptor source for this set is a man between 18 and 35 years old in good health.

In DNA, the CDR3 is TGTGCCAGCAGCTTGAGTAGTGTGGTATCAGAGACCCAGTACTTC. Residues: CASSLSSVVSETQYF. The genes are TRBV7-9 and TRBJ2-5; D not certain. The CDR3 is 15 residues long. V was trimmed by 3 bases and J by 4 bases, leaving 15 bases between them. The germline gives CDR1 SEHNR, CDR2 FQNEAQ (reference sequence).

This sequence joins TRBV5-4 and TRBJ2-2; possibly TRBD1 for D (8 bases). V shed 2 bases and J shed 3 bases, with 11 bases lying between them. The CDR3 spans 15 residues. From germline, CDR1 is SGHNT and CDR2 YYREEE (reference sequence). The CDR3 region is CASSFTGGDTGELFF. CDR3 nucleotide sequence: TGTGCCAGCAGCTTTACAGGGGGGGACACCGGGGAGCTGTTTTTT.

CDR3 DNA: TGCGCCAGCAGTGAGTCAACTAGCGGGAGCCGAGAGACCCAGTACTTC. Its translation: CASSESTSGSRETQYF. The J gene is TRBJ2-5, the V gene TRBV10-1; TRBD2 matches at 11 bases. With 0 bases clipped from V and 4 bases from J, the junction kept 4 bases outside the gene matches. CDR3 length: 16 residues. Germline-derived CDR1 and CDR2 are WNHNN and SYGVQD (reference sequence).

The CDR3 nucleotides read TGTGCCAGCAGTGAACAGGAGACACCAAATCAGCCCCAGCATTTT. Amino acids: CASSEQETPNQPQHF. The chain is built from TRBV6-1 and TRBJ1-5; D not resolved. V was cut by 2 bases and J by 4 bases, with 12 bases left in between. Germline loops: CDR1 MNHNS, CDR2 SASEGT. The CDR3 extends over 15 amino acids.

The V gene is TRBV4-3, the J gene TRBJ2-1; 9 bases align to TRBD2. V lost 0 bases to trimming and J lost 0 bases; unmatched junction nucleotides: 6. Germline-derived CDR1 and CDR2 are LGHNA and YSLEER. The length of the CDR3 is 18 residues. The CDR3 reads CASSQDLGLAGSYNEQFF. The CDR3 bases are TGCGCCAGCAGCCAAGATTTGGGACTAGCCGGCTCCTACAATGAGCAGTTCTTC.

This clone was counted a few times. This chain uses TRBV7-9 with TRBJ1-2, with 7 bases identical to TRBD1. There are 14 residues in the CDR3. The V gene's germline CDR1 is SEHNR and CDR2 FQNEAQ (reference sequence). J lost 4 bases, V lost 4 bases, and 6 bases had no gene match. CDR3 sequence reads: CASSSSGTAYGYTF. The CDR3, as DNA: TGTGCCAGCAGCTCCTCCGGGACAGCCTATGGCTACACCTTC.

Note on this clone: This sample includes further DNA sequences coding for the same CDR3. This chain connects TRBV18 to TRBJ2-2; D remains ambiguous. V was cut by 6 bases and J by 2 bases, with 7 bases left in between. Germline V lookup: CDR1 KGHSH, CDR2 LQKENI. The CDR3 covers 13 residues. The CDR3, as DNA: TGTGCCAGCTCCCCCGGCAACACCGGGGAGCTGTTTTTT. It specifies CASSPGNTGELFF.

The genes are TRBV5-4 and TRBJ2-3; 8 bases are a match to TRBD2. The CDR3 totals 16 residues. Germline CDR1 and CDR2: SGHNT and YYREEE (reference sequence). With V trimmed by 1 base and J by 0 bases, 4 bases remained unmatched. The DNA for the CDR3 is TGTGCCAGCAGCTTGTGGCTAGCGGGCAGCACAGATACGCAGTATTTT. Residues: CASSLWLAGSTDTQYF.

About this clone itself: The same CDR3 is also encoded by other DNA sequences in this sample. The chain carries TRBV30 and TRBJ1-6; no clear D. This CDR3 comprises 15 residues. V dropped 0 bases and J dropped 0 bases, with 6 bases sitting between them. Germline loops: CDR1 GTSNPN, CDR2 SVGIG (reference sequence). CDR3 bases: TGTGCCTGGAGTGTTGGGAGCTCCTATAATTCACCCCTCCACTTT. Protein product: CAWSVGSSYNSPLHF.

The rearrangement uses TRBV7-2 and TRBJ1-5; D might be TRBD1 (6 bases). This CDR3 contains 15 residues. The V gene lost 0 bases and the J gene lost 11 bases, with 17 bases spanning the gap. Germline CDR1 reads SGHTA; CDR2 reads FQGNSA. The CDR3 here is CASSLAGQLSSTQHF. Written as DNA, the CDR3 is TGTGCCAGCAGCTTAGCGGGACAACTCTCGTCGACCCAGCATTTT.

The V call is TRBV5-4, the J call TRBJ1-2, with D uncertain. CDR1 is SGHNT and CDR2 is YYREEE in the germline V gene (reference sequence). This CDR3 has 11 residues. V was pared by 4 bases and J by 9 bases, with 10 bases between. In DNA, the CDR3 is TGTGCCAGCAGCGCGGGTCCCCGCTACACCTTC. Amino acids: CASSAGPRYTF.

This chain uses TRBV10-1 with TRBJ2-3, with TRBD2 matching 8 bases. Germline V gene lookup returns CDR1 WNHNN and CDR2 SYGVQD (reference sequence). The CDR3 is 15 residues long. V trimming: 3 bases; J trimming: 1 base; junction bases outside the gene matches: 3. The CDR3 region has the DNA TGCGCCAGCAGTGACACGGGAGGGGGCACAGATACGCAGTATTTT. This encodes CASSDTGGGTDTQYF.

The chain employs TRBV6-1 and TRBJ2-7; tentative D call: TRBD1 (5 bases). CDR3 length equals 14 residues. Trimming left V 7 bases short and J 1 base short, with 14 bases between. Germline V CDR1 and CDR2: MNHNS, SASEGT. Written as DNA, the CDR3 is TGTGCCAGCACAGACAGTATCGCATCCTACGAGCAGTACTTC. Its translation: CASTDSIASYEQYF.

This clone was picked up one time. V and J are TRBV5-1 and TRBJ2-7; D is ambiguous. Between the trimmed V and J ends, which lost 4 bases and 0 bases, there was a span of 11 bases. The CDR3 length is 14 residues. Germline CDR1 reads SGHRS; CDR2 reads YFSETQ. DNA for the CDR3: TGCGCCAGCAGCCCCCGGACCCTCTCCTACGAGCAGTACTTC. Its translation: CASSPRTLSYEQYF.

About this clone: Additional DNA sequences in this sample encode the identical CDR3. This chain links TRBV7-2 with TRBJ2-3, with a possible D match to TRBD2 (6 bases). V shed 5 bases and J shed 6 bases, with 9 bases lying between them. Germline-derived CDR1 and CDR2 are SGHTA and FQGNSA. The CDR3 is 12 amino acids. CDR3 in amino acids: CASSPGLDTQYF. CDR3 nucleotide sequence: TGTGCCAGCAGCCCGGGACTTGATACGCAGTATTTT.

V and J are TRBV4-1 and TRBJ2-7; 9 nucleotides agree with TRBD2. Germline CDR1 is MGHRA and CDR2 is YSYEKL. CDR3 length: 17 amino acids. J gave up 3 bases and V 0 bases, and 9 bases lay outside the gene matches. CDR3 loop: CASSQEYQAGGYYEQYF. The CDR3 DNA is TGCGCCAGCAGCCAAGAATATCAAGCGGGAGGTTACTACGAGCAGTACTTC.

This rearrangement joins TRBV6-1 to TRBJ1-2, with D possibly being TRBD1 (6 bases). The CDR3 is made up of 13 amino acids. The ends were cut back, 10 bases at V and 8 bases at J, with 20 bases in the middle. Germline V lookup: CDR1 MNHNS, CDR2 SASEGT. CDR3 amino acids: CATSQGIMRGYTF. Here the CDR3 DNA reads TGTGCCACCTCACAGGGAATCATGCGAGGCTACACCTTC.

V gene TRBV5-8 combines with J gene TRBJ1-2, with TRBD1 as a possible D gene (6 bases). Germline CDR1 is SGHTS and CDR2 is YDEGEE. This CDR3 is built from 14 residues. The V end lost 0 bases, the J end lost 8 bases, and 14 bases lay between the germline ends. CDR3 in DNA: TGTGCCAGCAGCTTGGGGGCAGGGGAAGGCGGCTACACCTTC. It translates to CASSLGAGEGGYTF. Supplemented by reference TRBV5-8 and TRBJ1-2, the full variable domain reads EAGVTQSPTHLIKTRGQQATLRCSPISGHTSVYWYQQALGLGLQFLLWYDEGEERNRGNFPPRFSGRQFPNYSSELNVNALELEDSALYLCASSLGAGEGGYTFGSGTRLTVV.

The chain employs TRBV6-5 and TRBJ1-3; D uncertain. This CDR3 comprises 15 residues. The V end lost 8 bases, the J end lost 0 bases, and 14 bases lay between the germline ends. Per germline, CDR1 MNHEY and CDR2 SVGAGI. The CDR3 spells CASRRGISSGNTIYF. The DNA for the CDR3 is TGTGCCAGCCGCCGAGGGATATCCTCTGGAAACACCATATATTTT.

The chain is built from TRBV29-1 and TRBJ1-1, with 11 bases aligning to TRBD1. The germline CDR1 and CDR2 sequences are SQVTM and ANQGSEA. With 7 bases clipped from V and 5 bases from J, the junction kept 3 bases outside the gene matches. The CDR3 length is 12 residues. In nucleotides, the CDR3 is TGCAGCGGGGACAGGGGGGGAACTGAAGCTTTCTTT. Its protein is CSGDRGGTEAFF.

This chain joins TRBV6-5 and TRBJ2-5, with 13 bases matching TRBD2. The CDR3 length is 15 residues. Germline lookup yields CDR1 MNHEY and CDR2 SVGAGI. The V segment lost 6 bases and the J segment 4 bases; nucleotides outside the gene matches: 5. The CDR3, as DNA: TGTGCCAGCAGAGGACTAGCGGGAGTTACAGAGACCCAGTACTTC. Its translation: CASRGLAGVTETQYF.

The rearrangement uses TRBV19 and TRBJ1-4, with D possibly matching TRBD1 (5 bases). V lost 3 bases and J 5 bases, leaving 13 bases between the germline ends. CDR3 length: 15 residues. In germline, CDR1 is LNHDA, CDR2 SQIVND (reference sequence). Written as DNA, the CDR3 is TGTGCCAGTAGTATTGGGGGACGGCAGAATGAAAAACTGTTTTTT. It translates to CASSIGGRQNEKLFF.

The CDR3: CAISGWGSEAFF. CDR3 DNA: TGTGCCATCAGTGGTTGGGGGAGTGAAGCTTTCTTT. This chain uses TRBV10-3 with TRBJ1-1, with D possibly TRBD1 on 5 matching bases. V lost 4 bases and J 7 bases, leaving 10 bases between the germline ends. The germline CDR1 and CDR2 sequences are ENHRY and SYGVKD. The CDR3 has 12 amino acids.

CDR3 residues: CASSLVAGRGTYNSPLHF. In nucleotides, the CDR3 is TGTGCCAGCAGCTTAGTTGCGGGGCGGGGGACATATAATTCACCCCTCCACTTT. J is TRBJ1-6 and V is TRBV11-2, with a tentative D call TRBD1 (6 bases). Germline-derived CDR1 and CDR2 are SGHAT and FQNNGV. The CDR3 contains 18 residues. V dropped 1 base and J dropped 4 bases, with 17 bases sitting between them.

J is TRBJ1-3 and V is TRBV6-1, with D perhaps TRBD1 (5 bases). Trimming removed 1 base from V and 2 bases from J, with 15 bases in between. The CDR3 is 17 amino acids. CDR1 is MNHNS, CDR2 SASEGT, per germline. This chain's CDR3 is CASSEVGRRLTGNTIYF. The DNA of the CDR3 is TGTGCCAGCAGTGAAGTGGGACGGAGACTGACTGGAAACACCATATATTTT.

The V gene is TRBV5-6, the J gene TRBJ1-3; a possible D gene is TRBD1 (6 bases). Germline assignment: CDR1 SGHDT and CDR2 YYEEEE. Trimming left V 0 bases short and J 9 bases short, with 10 bases between. This CDR3 spans 13 amino acids. CDR3 in DNA: TGTGCCAGCAGCTTGGTGGGGGGCAGCACCATATATTTT. It specifies CASSLVGGSTIYF.

This chain uses TRBV11-2 with TRBJ2-5, with D possibly matching TRBD1 (5 bases). The germline CDR1 and CDR2 sequences are SGHAT and FQNNGV. The length of the CDR3 is 15 residues. The germline V and J ends were trimmed by 1 base and 4 bases, with 13 bases remaining between them. The CDR3: CASSLGGTVGETQYF. The CDR3 bases are TGTGCCAGCAGCTTAGGGGGCACAGTGGGAGAGACCCAGTACTTC.